The table lists the clone carrying this T cell receptor (beta chain) with many counts. V gave up 6 bases and J gave up 3 bases; unmatched junction bases: 5. Germline CDR1 and CDR2: LGHDT and YNNKEL (reference sequence). CDR3 length: 14 amino acids. Each TCR cDNA molecule bore a unique molecular identifier. TCRdb re-analysed the 5' RACE reads in MiXCR, keeping a single row per CDR3 protein. The data show about 26,000 distinct CDR3 sequences, around 6% seen once. This sample's time point: blood at routine non-recurrence follow-up after resection. Frozen PBMC, nontumor lung or tumor provided whole RNA, which was sequenced unsorted. This sample stems from a study of spatial heterogeneity in lung cancer. Study details: Approximately 70 TRACERx patients with early, untreated non-small cell lung cancer donated samples. The authors sequenced available follow-up PBMC samples, taken a median of approximately 2 years after resection.

The sequencing here drew on PBMCs, taken at follow-up. The TCR was taken from a male donor with early-stage non-small cell lung cancer. This chain uses TRBV3-1 with TRBJ1-2; TRBD1 aligns across 9 bases. The CDR3: CASRLQGADYGYTF. The DNA for the CDR3 is TGTGCCAGCAGATTACAGGGGGCGGACTATGGCTACACCTTC.